The rows below give T cell receptor beta chains drawn from one sample of a study of early T cells in non-severe SARS-CoV-2 infection. MiXCR, applied by TCRdb to the 5' RACE reads, yields one record per CDR3 protein. Of under 95,000 distinct CDR3 sequences listed, more than 10% are singletons. The sequencing sample was made of whole blood. The source is an adult who was a healthcare worker with PCR-confirmed SARS-CoV-2 infection or an uninfected control (not recorded which). The CDR3 runs from the conserved cysteine through the conserved F or W. D genes are given only for firm matches. Not every row has a clone size; where given, it reads once, few, many or a size class.

V	D	size	J	length	DNA	CDR3
TRBV2	TRBD2	once	TRBJ2-1	15	TGTGCCAGCAGTGAAGTGAGCGGGATCGGGGATGAGCAGTTCTTC	CASSEVSGIGDEQFF
TRBV7-9	TRBD1	.	TRBJ2-7	13	TGTGCCTGCAGGCCGACAGGGGGTGGCGAGCAGTACTTC	CACRPTGGGEQYF
TRBV29-1	.	medium-sized	TRBJ2-7	14	TGCAGCGTTTCCGGACTCCAGAGCTCCTACGAGCAGTACTTC	CSVSGLQSSYEQYF
TRBV2	.	.	TRBJ2-2	16	TGTGCCAGCAGTTGGGAGGCCGCATATCTGTCCGGGGAGCTGTTTTTT	CASSWEAAYLSGELFF
TRBV7-3	.	few	TRBJ2-1	12	TGTGCCAGCAGCTTAAACGGGGGTCAGCAGTTCTTC	CASSLNGGQQFF
TRBV13	TRBD2	few	TRBJ2-7	16	TGTGCCAGCAGCTCCCGACTAGCGGGAGGGGCCTACGAGCAGTACTTC	CASSSRLAGGAYEQYF
TRBV24-1	TRBD1	many	TRBJ1-1	14	TGTGCCACCAGTGATGGCCAGGGGGGCGCTGAAGCTTTCTTT	CATSDGQGGAEAFF
TRBV2	.	.	TRBJ2-1	12	TGTGCCACCGGCGGGTCCTGGAATGAGCAGTTCTTC	CATGGSWNEQFF
TRBV6-5	TRBD1	many	TRBJ2-2	15	TGTGCCAGCAGTTACCGTACAGGGGTCACCGGGGAGCTGTTTTTT	CASSYRTGVTGELFF
TRBV3-1	TRBD2	few	TRBJ2-1	16	TGTGCCAGCAGCCCTACATCTAGCGGGGGATACAATGAGCAGTTCTTC	CASSPTSSGGYNEQFF
TRBV6-1	.	.	TRBJ1-1	14	TGTGCCAGCAGTGAACATTTGGTAGGCACTGAAGCTTTCTTT	CASSEHLVGTEAFF
TRBV7-3	TRBD2	.	TRBJ2-1	15	TGTGCCAGCAGCTTACAGACTAGCGGATACAATGAGCAGTTCTTC	CASSLQTSGYNEQFF
TRBV11-2	.	many	TRBJ2-5	14	TGTGCCAGCAGCTTTGTTATAGGCCAAGAGACCCAGTACTTC	CASSFVIGQETQYF
TRBV5-1	.	many	TRBJ1-5	15	TGCGCCAGCAGCTTGGGGCAGGGTGGCAATCAGCCCCAGCATTTT	CASSLGQGGNQPQHF
TRBV29-1	.	many	TRBJ2-5	13	TGCAGCGTTGAAGGAGTCAGTCAAGAGACCCAGTACTTC	CSVEGVSQETQYF
TRBV10-1	.	.	TRBJ2-1	17	TGCGCCAGCAGTGACCCCCTGGAGAAGCGGAGGGGAAATGAGCAGTTCTTC	CASSDPLEKRRGNEQFF
TRBV18	.	many	TRBJ2-6	17	TGTGCCAGCTCACCACTGGGCCAGGGCTCTGGGGCCAACGTCCTGACTTTC	CASSPLGQGSGANVLTF